This T cell receptor (beta chain) was profiled in a study of T-cell memory formation after mild COVID-19. Study conclusions and caveats: CD4+ contracting clones lay mainly in CM and EM, CD8+ ones in EMRA.

CDR1 is DFQATT, CDR2 SNEGSKA, per germline (reference sequence). V was trimmed by 5 bases and J by 0 bases, leaving 8 bases between them. The CDR3 runs to 12 residues. TCR alpha and TCR beta cDNA libraries with sample barcodes and UMIs came from 5'RACE using constant-segment primers. Each CDR3 protein gets one entry after TCRdb re-called the 5' RACE reads with MiXCR. Found here are about 560,000 distinct CDR3 sequences, 15% to 20% of them singletons; the top ten hold just over 8%. A note on this clonotype: What it binds is unknown.

This chain uses TRBV20-1 with TRBJ2-7; D gene uncertain. The TCR originated in an adult woman who had mild COVID-19 (a few samples of this study predate the infection). Cell type and time point are not known. The material sequenced was PBMCs or a T cell subset sorted from them (not recorded which). CDR3 nucleotides: TGCAGTGCTTACGAACACTCCTACGAGCAGTACTTC. Its protein is CSAYEHSYEQYF.